This TCR beta chain was identified during a study of identical twins. This clonotype has more than one count but fewer than ten. Its specificity is unknown. This CDR3 is 14 amino acids long. The germline V and J ends were trimmed by 2 bases and 5 bases, with 10 bases remaining between them. Germline values: CDR1 LNHDA, CDR2 SQIVND (reference sequence). Study observations and caveats: There were fewer insertions in abundant cord blood beta clonotypes, but memory repertoires showed no such pattern. The study reached conclusions through statistical analysis that was cross-sectional, not following the same donors. For out-of-frame beta sequences, excess twin sharing was weaker.

TCRdb used MiXCR to reprocess the 5' RACE reads, holding one entry per CDR3 protein. The table shows hundreds of thousands of distinct CDR3 sequences, with 8.5% to 9% occurring only once. These records were also assigned to another study, of yellow fever vaccine responses in identical twins.

Specimen: PBMCs. This TCR came from a woman aged 18 to 35 in good health. This sequence joins TRBV19 and TRBJ2-1, with D perhaps matching TRBD2 (5 bases). This CDR3 reads CASSIPSTHNEQFF. The CDR3 coding sequence is TGTGCCAGTAGTATACCTAGCACCCACAATGAGCAGTTCTTC.